This T cell receptor (beta chain) is drawn from a study of blood T cell repertoires in COVID-19 (TCRdb year 2020). General notes on the study: Samples covering the acute and convalescent phases of COVID-19 were provided by collaborators in the United States, Italy and Spain. Samples were obtained from the ongoing ImmuneRACE study (first 160 participants) and from over a thousand subjects provided by 6 global collaborators. The repertoires were released in a freely available public database meant as a resource for research on the immune response to SARS-CoV-2. The dataset comprised deeply sampled blood TCRbeta repertoires from subjects exposed to, actively infected with, or recovered from COVID-19. The prospective study material was composed of cDNA or gDNA derived from T cells, B-cell-depleted T cells, or PBMCs. Where available, HLA class I and class II types were obtained from metadata supplied by the sample provider rather than from assay-based typing. The sample metadata nearly always contained a de-identified subject ID, COVID-19 status, age in years and sex.

The CDR3 has 16 amino acids, counting the end cysteine and phenylalanine. The CDR3 DNA has 48 bases and is translated from base 1. CDR1 is given as LGHNA and CDR2 as YNFKEQ, both from the germline V gene. Trimming removed 4 bases from V and 2 bases from J; the gene matches leave 10 bases unexplained. Collaborating institutions collected whole blood in K2EDTA tubes following their own protocols. For TCRbeta analysis, collaborators shipped samples as frozen whole blood, isolated PBMCs, or DNA extracted from either of those sample types. On this clone: The target of this receptor is not known. Base qualities are not recorded, but no much larger clone differs from it by a single base.

The immunoSEQ Assay, a bias-controlled multiplex PCR, was used to amplify TCRbeta CDR3 regions from genomic DNA. Regarding the original processing steps: Nucleated cell counts per sample were estimated from amplification of reference gene primers within the assay. Sequence reads were collapsed and filtered to measure the absolute abundance of every unique TCRbeta CDR3 rearrangement. For each sample, productive Simpson clonality was calculated by taking the square root of Simpson's diversity index across productive rearrangements. TCRdb retrieved this table from immuneACCESS and kept in-frame rearrangements only. Not all clones are present; in checked studies, unresolved V genes account for under half, and no reason is known for the remainder. The V and J calls and clone size were taken over from that table, and D and trimming were inferred from the DNA. The sample table lists approximately 38,000 clones, roughly 83% of them with a count of one. The top ten clones comprise around 24% of the sample.

General conclusions and limits of the study: Clinical and demographic metadata were provided uncurated, with the amount varying by source and participant.

Sequencing was carried out using peripheral blood. This clonotype was obtained from a human donor with acute or convalescent COVID-19. The donor label of this sample is uncertain. The receptor chain draws on TRBV4-2 and TRBJ1-2; TRBD1 fits 7 bases in the junction. The CDR3 corresponds to CASSPKVQGKNYGYTF. The nucleotide sequence is TGTGCCAGCAGCCCAAAGGTACAGGGGAAAAACTATGGCTACACCTTC.